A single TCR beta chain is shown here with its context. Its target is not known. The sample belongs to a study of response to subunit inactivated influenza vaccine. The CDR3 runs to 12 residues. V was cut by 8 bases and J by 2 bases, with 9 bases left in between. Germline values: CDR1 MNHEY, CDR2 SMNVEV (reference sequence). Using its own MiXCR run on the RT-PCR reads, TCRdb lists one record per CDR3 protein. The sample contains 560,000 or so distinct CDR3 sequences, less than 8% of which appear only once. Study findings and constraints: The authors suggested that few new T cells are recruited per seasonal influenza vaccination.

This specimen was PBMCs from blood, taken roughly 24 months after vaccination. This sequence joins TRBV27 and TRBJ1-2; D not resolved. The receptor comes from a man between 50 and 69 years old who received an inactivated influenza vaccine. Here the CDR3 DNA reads TGTGCCAGCGGTGGCAGAAACTATGGCTACACCTTC. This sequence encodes CASGGRNYGYTF.